This TCR beta chain stems from a study of T-cell reconstitution after alpha-beta-depleted transplantation in children. This clonotype was detected ten times or more. Its matching antigen is unknown. The junction and the germline gene differ at one end; a read error may be behind it. Whole-study results and caveats: The origin of alpha-beta T cells about two months after transplant was reportedly several hundred expanded graft clones. T-cell counts and diversity at one year post-transplant came mainly from newly produced T cells. After transplant, high TCRbeta diversity at day 60 in some patients arose from surviving recipient T cells and thymic progenitors.

In germline, CDR1 is SGHTA, CDR2 FQGTGA. CDR3 size: 16 residues. TCRbeta library construction was performed incorporating unique molecular identifiers. TCRdb processed the PCR reads anew with MiXCR; each CDR3 protein has one entry. The sample shows about 300,000 distinct CDR3 sequences, 7.5% to 9% of them seen only once. Sample: peripheral blood, taken 360 days after TCRalphabeta/CD19-depleted stem cell transplant. The receptor was isolated from a female patient aged 2 to 10 who had a stem cell transplant for Fanconi anemia, so the T cells may come from the graft donor. The chain recombines TRBV7-3 with TRBJ2-1; no clear D gene. The CDR3 here is CASSPVPLRSYNEQFF. DNA for the CDR3: TGTGCGAGCAGCCCCGTCCCCCTCCGGTCCTACAATGAGCAGTTCTTC. The whole variable domain, remainder taken from reference TRBV7-3 and TRBJ2-1, is GAGVSQTPSNKVTEKGKYVELRCDPISGHTALYWYRQSLGQGPEFLIYFQGTGAADDSGLPNDRFFAVRPEGSVSTLKIQRTERGDSAVYLCASSPVPLRSYNEQFFGPGTRLTVL.